Below are 22 T cell receptor beta chains sequenced from a single sample in a study of T cell changes during pregnancy in multiple sclerosis. TCRdb's copy holds only in-frame clones and misses some; the assay was immunoSEQ multiplex PCR. The sample includes around 96,000 clones, around 94% of them seen just once. The source material was peripheral blood, sampled after pregnancy. The receptors were gathered from a female donor in good health, enrolled as a control in a pregnancy study.

The gene calls are TRBV5-8 and TRBJ1-1; 7 bases are shared with TRBD1. There are 15 residues in the CDR3. The J segment lost 5 bases and the V segment lost 5 bases, leaving 12 bases of the junction unmatched. Germline-derived CDR1 and CDR2 are SGHTS and YDEGEE. This chain's CDR3 is CASSRRQGSGTEAFF. Here the CDR3 DNA reads TGTGCCAGCAGTCGACGACAGGGTAGCGGAACTGAAGCTTTCTTT.

The chain links TRBV7-9 to TRBJ1-2; weak D call: TRBD1 (6 bases). V lost 5 bases, J lost 4 bases, and 11 bases lay in between. This CDR3 has 13 residues. Germline loops: CDR1 SEHNR, CDR2 FQNEAQ (reference sequence). CDR3 nucleotide sequence: TGTGCCAGCAGCCAAGGACAGTTCTATGGCTACACCTTC. Its protein product is CASSQGQFYGYTF.

The rearrangement joins TRBV10-3 to TRBJ2-6, with TRBD2 matching 8 bases. This CDR3 is 15 amino acids long. The germline gives CDR1 ENHRY, CDR2 SYGVKD. Unmatched junction bases numbered 5, after V lost 9 bases and J lost 1 base. CDR3: CAISGTVSGANVLTF. The CDR3, as DNA: TGTGCCATTAGCGGGACTGTATCTGGGGCCAACGTCCTGACTTTC.

The CDR3 is CASSVTGTVTFSGANVLTF. For the CDR3, the DNA is TGCGCCAGCAGCGTTACCGGGACAGTGACCTTCTCTGGGGCCAACGTCCTGACTTTC. The J gene is TRBJ2-6, the V gene TRBV4-1; 7 bases align to TRBD1. The CDR3 runs 19 residues. After removal of 5 bases from V and 0 bases from J, the junction contained 13 bases not matched to a gene. Germline V CDR1 and CDR2: MGHRA, YSYEKL.

This rearrangement joins TRBV15 to TRBJ2-1; 10 bases agree with TRBD1. The CDR3 extends over 15 amino acids. Germline assignment: CDR1 LNHNV and CDR2 YYDKDF (reference sequence). The junction had 4 bases not matched to a gene; V was cut back by 3 bases and J by 5 bases. The CDR3 is CATSSGTGEHNEQFF. CDR3 nucleotide sequence: TGTGCCACCAGCAGTGGGACAGGGGAGCACAATGAGCAGTTCTTC.

The gene calls are TRBV27 and TRBJ2-1; 8 bases agree with TRBD2. The V gene end was trimmed by 4 bases and the J gene end by 5 bases; junction bases not matched to a gene: 13. This CDR3 region has 17 residues. Germline V gene sequence: CDR1 MNHEY, CDR2 SMNVEV (reference sequence). The DNA for the CDR3 is TGTGCCAGCAGTTCCCTGACTCGACTAGCGATAAACAATGAGCAGTTCTTC. Its protein product is CASSSLTRLAINNEQFF.

V gene TRBV16 combines with J gene TRBJ1-4, with D possibly TRBD1 on 6 matching bases. V shed 0 bases and J shed 3 bases, with 8 bases lying between them. The CDR3 is 15 residues long. CDR1 is KGHSY and CDR2 is FQNENV in the germline V gene. Written as DNA, the CDR3 is TGTGCCAGCAGCCAATCCCCAGGGGCTAATGAAAAACTGTTTTTT. Protein sequence: CASSQSPGANEKLFF.

A single count supports this clone. The V gene is TRBV10-3, the J gene TRBJ2-1; TRBD2 matches at 13 bases. Trimming removed 6 bases from V and 5 bases from J; junction bases left unmatched: 4. CDR3 length equals 15 residues. Looked up from germline, CDR1 is ENHRY and CDR2 is SYGVKD. The CDR3 region is CAISGTSGTNNEQFF. In nucleotides, the CDR3 is TGTGCCATCAGCGGGACTAGCGGGACCAACAATGAGCAGTTCTTC.

The chain is built from TRBV18 and TRBJ1-5, with D hard to call. Germline V gives CDR1 KGHSH, CDR2 LQKENI. The CDR3 has 14 amino acids. Trimming took off 6 bases at V and 3 bases at J, with 12 bases between the two ends. The CDR3 loop reads CASSLQDHNQPQHF. CDR3 in DNA: TGTGCCAGCTCCCTCCAGGATCACAATCAGCCCCAGCATTTT.

The V and J genes are TRBV5-8 and TRBJ2-7; D may be TRBD2 (7 bases). Germline V lookup: CDR1 SGHTS, CDR2 YDEGEE. Trimming took 2 bases from V and 7 from J, leaving 22 bases between them. The CDR3 has 16 residues. This chain's CDR3 is CASSLPKGGLRGEQYF. CDR3 nucleotide sequence: TGTGCCAGCAGCTTACCCAAGGGGGGGCTTAGGGGAGAGCAGTACTTC.

V gene TRBV21-1 combines with J gene TRBJ2-5; the table gives TRBD2 as D, unverified against the DNA. TRBV21-1 is termed a pseudogene. This CDR3 has 16 amino acids. The CDR3 loop is CASSKWTETSVETQYF. DNA of the CDR3: TGTGCCAGCAGCAAATGGACCGAGACTAGCGTGGAGACCCAGTACTTC.

V is TRBV9 and J is TRBJ2-1; 15 bases match TRBD2. CDR3 size: 17 residues. Germline lookup yields CDR1 SGDLS and CDR2 YYNGEE. J was trimmed by 4 bases and V by 0 bases; bases with no gene match: 2. CDR3 sequence (DNA): TGTGCCAGCAGCGTAGGGACTAGCGGGAGGGGTTACAATGAGCAGTTCTTC. This translates into CASSVGTSGRGYNEQFF.

The chain has TRBV5-4 and TRBJ2-3; the D gene is possibly TRBD1 (5 bases). Germline-derived CDR1 and CDR2 are SGHNT and YYREEE (reference sequence). The CDR3 length is 15 residues. The V gene lost 2 bases and the J gene lost 0 bases, with 10 bases spanning the gap. In DNA, the CDR3 is TGTGCCAGCAGCTTACGGAAGGGGAGCACAGATACGCAGTATTTT. Amino acid sequence: CASSLRKGSTDTQYF.

The V and J genes are TRBV15 and TRBJ2-1, with a tentative D call TRBD1 (5 bases). CDR1 LNHNV and CDR2 YYDKDF come from the germline V gene (reference sequence). CDR3 size: 13 residues. Trimming left V 0 bases short and J 9 bases short, with 9 bases between. The CDR3 sequence: CATSRDGALEQFF. The CDR3 coding sequence is TGTGCCACCAGCAGAGATGGGGCTCTTGAGCAGTTCTTC.

The V gene is TRBV2, the J gene TRBJ2-5, with D unclear. The CDR3 runs to 17 residues. V was trimmed by 2 bases and J by 4 bases, leaving 20 bases between them. Germline V lookup: CDR1 SNHLY, CDR2 FYNNEI. The CDR3 region has the DNA TGTGCCAGCAGTGAATTGTTCAAGCGAAAGGAATTAGAGACCCAGTACTTC. It specifies CASSELFKRKELETQYF. Drawing the rest from reference TRBV2 and TRBJ2-5, the complete variable domain is EPEVTQTPSHQVTQMGQEVILRCVPISNHLYFYWYRQILGQKVEFLVSFYNNEISEKSEIFDDQFSVERPDGSNFTLKIRSTKLEDSAMYFCASSELFKRKELETQYFGPGTRLLVL.

This chain links TRBV5-4 with TRBJ2-7; 10 bases fit TRBD1. The CDR3 is 14 residues long. The V segment lost 4 bases and the J segment 2 bases; nucleotides outside the gene matches: 3. CDR1 SGHNT and CDR2 YYREEE come from the germline V gene (reference sequence). The chain's CDR3 is CASSPGQGAYEQYF. The CDR3 bases are TGTGCCAGCAGCCCCGGACAGGGGGCCTACGAGCAGTACTTC.

V and J are TRBV5-6 and TRBJ1-2, with a possible D match to TRBD1 (5 bases). The CDR3 loop spans 15 amino acids. V was pared by 1 base and J by 2 bases, with 12 bases between. Germline V gene sequence: CDR1 SGHDT, CDR2 YYEEEE. The CDR3 region is CASSLQGLVNYGYTF. DNA of the CDR3: TGTGCCAGCAGCTTGCAGGGCCTTGTAAACTATGGCTACACCTTC. The whole variable domain, filled in from reference TRBV5-6 and TRBJ1-2, reads DAGVTQSPTHLIKTRGQQVTLRCSPKSGHDTVSWYQQALGQGPQFIFQYYEEEERQRGNFPDRFSGHQFPNYSSELNVNALLLGDSALYLCASSLQGLVNYGYTFGSGTRLTVV.

About this clone: The same CDR3 is also encoded by other DNA sequences in this sample. This chain links TRBV28 with TRBJ1-2, with a weak D call TRBD1 (6 bases). CDR3 size: 15 residues. V lost 5 bases, J lost 0 bases, and 13 bases lay in between. Per germline, CDR1 MDHEN and CDR2 SYDVKM. The CDR3 loop is CASSASGTPNYGYTF. As DNA, the CDR3 is TGTGCCAGCAGTGCCTCCGGGACACCTAACTATGGCTACACCTTC.

This CDR3 is CASSSRGEGENIQYF. CDR3 in DNA: TGTGCCAGCAGCTCCCGGGGGGAAGGGGAAAACATTCAGTACTTC. This chain uses TRBV11-3 with TRBJ2-4; 7 bases agree with TRBD2. The germline gives CDR1 SGHNT, CDR2 YENEEA. The CDR3 totals 15 residues. The V and J ends lost 4 bases and 5 bases, in that order; junction bases with no gene match: 8.

V is TRBV5-1 and J is TRBJ2-3; D not resolved. This CDR3 comprises 15 residues. Per the germline V gene, CDR1 is SGHRS and CDR2 is YFSETQ. Trimming left V 7 bases short and J 2 bases short, with 17 bases between. CDR3 nucleotide sequence: TGCGCCAGCTCCCGCTACGGAGATAACACAGATACGCAGTATTTT. Protein: CASSRYGDNTDTQYF.

The chain is built from TRBV7-8 and TRBJ1-5; no definite D call. Germline CDR1 and CDR2: SGHVS and FQNEAQ. Trimming cost V 2 bases and J 0 bases, with 14 bases left between them. The length of the CDR3 is 17 residues. The CDR3 spells CASSLSRWRDSNQPQHF. In nucleotides, the CDR3 is TGTGCCAGCAGCTTATCCCGCTGGCGGGATAGCAATCAGCCCCAGCATTTT.

This chain joins TRBV19 and TRBJ1-2; D ambiguous. V was clipped by 3 bases and J by 5 bases, with 19 bases between them. The CDR3 has 16 residues. Germline V gene data show CDR1 as LNHDA and CDR2 as SQIVND (reference sequence). The CDR3, as DNA: TGTGCCAGTAGTATCCTTTTGACGGGTGGAGAATATGGCTACACCTTC. Translating it yields CASSILLTGGEYGYTF.